This T cell receptor beta chain was obtained from a study of blood T cell repertoires in COVID-19. The wider study: Whether acute or convalescent, the COVID-19 samples came from the United States, Italy and Spain. The cDNA or gDNA used as material had been derived from T cells, B-cell-depleted T cells, or PBMCs.

The germline gives CDR1 SGHRS, CDR2 YFSETQ. Trimming removed 4 bases at V and 4 bases at J, with 12 bases between. This CDR3 has 14 residues. Per the original methods: The authors estimated nucleated cell counts from reference gene primer amplification. Sequencing used immunoSEQ multiplex PCR; TCRdb keeps in-frame clones, though not all of them. The V and J calls and clone size were taken over from that table, and D and trimming were inferred from the DNA. The sample consists of fewer than 200,000 clones, about 85% of them appearing once. The receptor was isolated from a man aged 35 to 55 with acute or convalescent COVID-19. Sequencing used peripheral blood. The J gene is TRBJ2-1, the V gene TRBV5-1; D call uncertain. The CDR3 nucleotides are TGCGCCAGCAGCAACCTCCGAGCTTACAATGAGCAGTTCTTC. This sequence encodes CASSNLRAYNEQFF.